This passage covers 10 T cell receptor beta chains from one sample sequenced in a study of T-cell memory formation after mild COVID-19. TCRdb itself ran the 5' RACE reads through MiXCR, one entry per CDR3 protein. This table holds fewer than 600,000 distinct CDR3 sequences, roughly 20% found once. The sequencing sample was made of PBMCs or a T cell subset sorted from them (not recorded which). Source of these receptors: an adult woman who had mild COVID-19 (a few samples of this study predate the infection). Cell type and time point are not known.

V is TRBV6-6 and J is TRBJ2-1; TRBD2 aligns across 13 bases. V gave up 6 bases and J gave up 13 bases; unmatched junction bases: 6. The CDR3 covers 13 residues. CDR1 is MNHNY and CDR2 is SVGAGI in the germline V gene (reference sequence). In nucleotides, the CDR3 is TGTGCCAGCAGCCCCGGGACTAGCGGGAACCAGTTCTTC. This translates into CASSPGTSGNQFF.

This clonotype has a handful of counts. The V and J genes are TRBV15 and TRBJ2-7; TRBD1 matches at 10 bases. Germline CDR1 and CDR2: LNHNV and YYDKDF (reference sequence). The CDR3 spans 16 residues. V was pared by 3 bases and J by 1 base, with 6 bases of the junction left unmatched. The CDR3 DNA sequence: TGTGCCACCAGCAGGGTGACAGGGGGCGGATCCTACGAGCAGTACTTC. Its translation is CATSRVTGGGSYEQYF.

This clonotype was seen a few times. CDR3 nucleotides: TGTGCCAGCAGCCCGACAGATTACGAGCAGTACTTC. Protein: CASSPTDYEQYF. The chain combines TRBV7-2 with TRBJ2-7; the D gene is possibly TRBD1 (5 bases). CDR3 size: 12 residues. Germline values: CDR1 SGHTA, CDR2 FQGNSA. The germline V and J ends were trimmed by 5 bases and 4 bases, with 9 bases remaining between them. Using reference TRBV7-2 and TRBJ2-7 for the parts outside the CDR3, the full variable domain is GAGVSQSPSNKVTEKGKDVELRCDPISGHTALYWYRQSLGQGLEFLIYFQGNSAPDKSGLPSDRFSAERTGGSVSTLTIQRTQQEDSAVYLCASSPTDYEQYFGPGTRLTVT.

This clonotype was observed a handful of times. Being one base from a much bigger clone, this may be a read error. This rearrangement joins TRBV12-3 or TRBV12-4 to TRBJ2-5, with 8 bases fitting TRBD2. This CDR3 comprises 11 residues. V trimming: 8 bases; J trimming: 5 bases; junction bases outside the gene matches: 1. The CDR3 nucleotides are TGTGCCAGCTGCGGGGGGGAGACCCAGTACTTC. It encodes CASCGGETQYF.

The chain links TRBV29-1 to TRBJ2-7; 11 positions agree with TRBD2. CDR1 SQVTM and CDR2 ANQGSEA come from the germline V gene. With 7 bases clipped from V and 5 bases from J, the junction kept 13 bases outside the gene matches. The CDR3 extends over 15 amino acids. The CDR3 sequence is CSAFGVTSGSHEQYF. CDR3 bases: TGCAGCGCGTTTGGGGTAACTAGCGGGAGCCACGAGCAGTACTTC.

The V gene is TRBV5-5, the J gene TRBJ2-5; a possible D gene is TRBD1 (6 bases). The CDR3 length is 13 residues. CDR1 and CDR2 (germline): SGHKS, YYEKEE (reference sequence). Between the trimmed V and J ends, which lost 3 bases and 4 bases, there was a span of 10 bases. CDR3 amino acids: CASSWGHGETQYF. The CDR3 DNA reads TGTGCCAGCAGCTGGGGGCATGGAGAGACCCAGTACTTC. Full variable domain (missing parts from reference TRBV5-5 and TRBJ2-5): DAGVTQSPTHLIKTRGQQVTLRCSPISGHKSVSWYQQVLGQGPQFIFQYYEKEERGRGNFPDRFSARQFPNYSSELNVNALLLGDSALYLCASSWGHGETQYFGPGTRLLVL.

This rearrangement joins TRBV12-3 or TRBV12-4 to TRBJ1-2, with TRBD1 matching 12 bases. The CDR3 has 13 amino acids. Trimming took 5 bases from V and 11 from J; bases not matched to a gene: 6. The CDR3, as DNA: TGTGCCAGCAGTAAAGGGACAGGGGGCGATTACACCTTC. This sequence encodes CASSKGTGGDYTF.

The V call is TRBV30, the J call TRBJ1-1, with D unclear. The CDR3 length is 12 residues. Germline V CDR1 and CDR2: GTSNPN, SVGIG (reference sequence). With 5 bases removed from V and 1 base from J, the gap between germline ends came to 8 bases. The CDR3 reads CAWGGGNTEAFF. The DNA of the CDR3 is TGTGCCTGGGGTGGAGGGAACACTGAAGCTTTCTTT.

The rearrangement joins TRBV7-2 to TRBJ2-4; D may be TRBD1 or TRBD2 (5 bases each). The CDR3 contains 18 residues. CDR1 is SGHTA, CDR2 FQGNSA, per germline. The V end was cut by 1 base, the J end by 0 bases, with 16 bases between. The DNA for the CDR3 is TGTGCCAGCAGCTTAGTTCGAGGGGCCCCACTAGCCAAAAACATTCAGTACTTC. Translation gives CASSLVRGAPLAKNIQYF.

This clonotype was seen only a few times. This chain uses TRBV4-1 with TRBJ2-3; 9 nucleotides line up with TRBD1. There are 17 residues in the CDR3. Germline assignment: CDR1 MGHRA and CDR2 YSYEKL. V lost 2 bases to trimming and J lost 0 bases; unmatched junction nucleotides: 6. CDR3 sequence reads: CASSQPGTGSSTDTQYF. The DNA for the CDR3 is TGCGCCAGCAGCCAACCCGGGACAGGGAGTAGCACAGATACGCAGTATTTT.